This T cell receptor beta chain was identified during a study of T cell repertoires in cytomegalovirus infection. Study-wide background: TCR beta signatures that were public indicated CMV infection and matching HLA type.

Study-level points and caveats: HLA-C-restricted TCR beta clonotypes specific for CMV led the ex vivo response.

Germline CDR1 reads LNHDA; CDR2 reads SQIVND (reference sequence). This CDR3 has 17 residues. Trimming removed 6 bases from V and 1 base from J; junction bases left unmatched: 7. Points on this clonotype: The antigen is not known.

Via MiXCR, TCRdb re-called the reads, giving one row per CDR3 protein. The repertoire holds about 530,000 distinct CDR3 sequences, with roughly 29% as singletons. The chain couples TRBV19 to TRBJ2-1; 12 nucleotides agree with TRBD2. Sequencing was done on a sample of PBMCs. The origin of this receptor is a human donor in good health (CMV status not recorded). Some clones in this sample may be carry-over from other donors' samples. CDR3 residues: CASRTSGRPGSYNEQFF. In nucleotides, the CDR3 is TGTGCCAGTAGAACTAGCGGGAGGCCTGGGTCCTACAATGAGCAGTTCTTC.